Detailed here is one T cell receptor (beta chain). The sample is drawn from a study of OX40 agonist ivuxolimab in advanced cancers. Libraries were prepared by immunoSEQ multiplex PCR; TCRdb keeps only in-frame clonotypes and omits some of them. The profile covers 60,000 to 65,000 clones, with around nine tenths appearing a single time and about 25% taken by the ten largest. Germline V gene sequence: CDR1 MDHEN, CDR2 SYDVKM. Unmatched junction bases numbered 7, after V lost 0 bases and J lost 5 bases. The length of the CDR3 is 16 residues. The source material was CD4+ or CD8+ T cells sorted from blood, sampled in a trial of the OX40 agonist ivuxolimab. This sequence was found in an adult with an advanced solid tumor such as melanoma, head and neck, liver or kidney cancer. The chain joins TRBV28 to TRBJ2-1; TRBD2 matches 7 bases. The CDR3 reads CASSLWEREEDNEQFF. The CDR3 nucleotides read TGTGCCAGCAGTTTATGGGAGCGGGAAGAGGACAATGAGCAGTTCTTC.